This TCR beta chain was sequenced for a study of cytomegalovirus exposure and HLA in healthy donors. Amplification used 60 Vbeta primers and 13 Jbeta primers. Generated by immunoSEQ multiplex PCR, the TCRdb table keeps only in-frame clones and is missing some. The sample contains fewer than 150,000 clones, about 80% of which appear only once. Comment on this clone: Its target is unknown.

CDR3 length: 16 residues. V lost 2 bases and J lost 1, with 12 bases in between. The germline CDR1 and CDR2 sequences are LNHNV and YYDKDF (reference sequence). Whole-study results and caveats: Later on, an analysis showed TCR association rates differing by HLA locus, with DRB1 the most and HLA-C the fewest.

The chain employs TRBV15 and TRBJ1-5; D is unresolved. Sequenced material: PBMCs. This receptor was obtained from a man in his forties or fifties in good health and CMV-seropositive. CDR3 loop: CATSRTEEDSNQPQHF. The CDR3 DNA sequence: TGTGCCACCAGCAGAACGGAGGAGGACAGCAATCAGCCCCAGCATTTT.